These 29 T cell receptor beta chains originate from one sample sequenced in a study of PD-1 blockade in classical Hodgkin lymphoma. The protocol was immunoSEQ multiplex PCR, while the TCRdb copy is restricted to in-frame clones and leaves out a portion. The sample records more than 15,000 clones, around 92% being singletons. As for time point: newly diagnosed, previously untreated cHL patient sample. Negative magnetic selection isolated CD4+ T cells from thawed PBMCs. Sequenced: CD4+ T cells from blood. Source of these receptors: a human donor with classical Hodgkin lymphoma.

The chain recombines TRBV6-5 with TRBJ1-1; D unclear. Germline CDR1 reads MNHEY; CDR2 reads SVGAGI. The germline V and J ends were trimmed by 5 bases and 0 bases, with 7 bases remaining between them. The CDR3 is 13 amino acids. This chain's CDR3 is CASSGKMNTEAFF. The CDR3 nucleotides are TGTGCCAGCAGTGGGAAGATGAACACTGAAGCTTTCTTT.

V usage is TRBV30 and J usage is TRBJ2-5; 7 bases fit TRBD2. Trimming removed 0 bases from V and 9 bases from J; junction bases left unmatched: 13. CDR1 is GTSNPN, CDR2 SVGIG, per germline (reference sequence). The CDR3 runs to 15 residues. The CDR3 here is CAWSVVASGLGPQYF. The DNA of the CDR3 is TGTGCCTGGAGTGTAGTTGCTAGCGGCCTCGGGCCCCAGTACTTC.

The chain employs TRBV29-1 and TRBJ2-7; D unresolved. The length of the CDR3 is 13 residues. V was clipped by 4 bases and J by 3 bases, with 13 bases between them. CDR1 is SQVTM and CDR2 is ANQGSEA in the germline V gene. CDR3 protein: CSVGSRFVYEQYF. CDR3 DNA sequence: TGCAGCGTTGGGTCTAGGTTCGTCTACGAGCAGTACTTC.

This chain connects TRBV19 to TRBJ2-4; 11 bases line up with TRBD1. J gave up 5 bases and V 3 bases, and 9 bases lay outside the gene matches. The CDR3 extends over 17 amino acids. Germline assignment: CDR1 LNHDA and CDR2 SQIVND (reference sequence). The CDR3 loop is CASSMYGTGGGQNIQYF. In DNA, the CDR3 is TGTGCCAGTAGTATGTATGGGACAGGGGGTGGCCAAAACATTCAGTACTTC.

The chain combines TRBV6-1 with TRBJ1-5, with D maybe TRBD1 (5 bases). Trimming stripped 4 bases from V and 4 bases from J, with 5 bases between. CDR1 is MNHNS and CDR2 is SASEGT in the germline V gene. This CDR3 has 12 amino acids. CDR3 bases: TGTGCCAGCAGTGGGGGGAATCAGCCCCAGCATTTT. It codes for CASSGGNQPQHF.

The chain employs TRBV9 and TRBJ2-3; D unresolved. V lost 0 bases and J lost 4, with 12 bases in between. The CDR3 is 15 amino acids. From germline, CDR1 is SGDLS and CDR2 YYNGEE. The CDR3 coding sequence is TGTGCCAGCAGCGTAGGGCTAGTCAGCGCAGATACGCAGTATTTT. This encodes CASSVGLVSADTQYF.

This sequence joins TRBV6-5 and TRBJ2-1; the D gene is possibly TRBD2 (5 bases). This CDR3 contains 13 residues. Germline CDR1 and CDR2: MNHEY and SVGAGI. V lost 7 bases, J lost 8 bases, and 15 bases lay in between. In nucleotides, the CDR3 is TGTGCCAGCAAAGAGGGCCTTAGGGATGAGCAGTTCTTC. Translated, it gives CASKEGLRDEQFF.

The J gene is TRBJ2-3, the V gene TRBV30; TRBD2 matches 8 bases. Trimming took 0 bases from V and 4 from J; bases not matched to a gene: 3. Germline CDR1 is GTSNPN and CDR2 is SVGIG (reference sequence). The CDR3 contains 14 residues. The CDR3 bases are TGTGCCTGGAGTGTAGCGGGAGTGCCAGATACGCAGTATTTT. It yields the protein CAWSVAGVPDTQYF. Combining the CDR3 with reference TRBV30 and TRBJ2-3 gives the whole variable domain SQTIHQWPATLVQPVGSPLSLECTVEGTSNPNLYWYRQAAGRGLQLLFYSVGIGQISSEVPQNLSASRPQDRQFILSSKKLLLSDSGFYLCAWSVAGVPDTQYFGPGTRLTVL.

The CDR3 nucleotides read TGTGCCAGCAGCCCGTGGACAGGCCCCTACGAGCAGTACTTC. Its protein is CASSPWTGPYEQYF. V and J are TRBV5-5 and TRBJ2-7; 7 positions match TRBD1. V gave up 4 bases and J gave up 2 bases; unmatched junction bases: 6. Germline V gene lookup returns CDR1 SGHKS and CDR2 YYEKEE (reference sequence). The CDR3 is 14 amino acids.

CDR3 coding DNA: TGTGCCAGCAGCTTAGTGGGGGACTTCTACGAGCAGTACTTC. Translating it yields CASSLVGDFYEQYF. The V call is TRBV11-2, the J call TRBJ2-5; tentative D call: TRBD2 (6 bases). Gene TRBJ2-7 matches the end of the DNA better, so the J call may be wrong. The CDR3 contains 14 residues. CDR1 SGHAT and CDR2 FQNNGV come from the germline V gene.

The V gene is TRBV2, the J gene TRBJ2-2; tentative D call: TRBD2 (6 bases). The germline V gene encodes CDR1 SNHLY and CDR2 FYNNEI. The CDR3 spans 20 residues. The V end lost 1 base, the J end lost 0 bases, and 21 bases lay between the germline ends. The chain's CDR3 is CASSEDSSLVLATNTGELFF. For the CDR3, the DNA is TGTGCCAGCAGTGAAGACTCAAGCCTGGTCCTAGCGACGAACACCGGGGAGCTGTTTTTT.

This clone was recorded only once. CDR3 sequence (DNA): TGTGCCAGCAGCCCTGCCCTAGGCCTCACAGATACGCAGTATTTT. This translates into CASSPALGLTDTQYF. The genes are TRBV9 and TRBJ2-3; D is ambiguous. V was pared by 4 bases and J by 2 bases, with 14 bases between. The CDR3 sequence is 15 residues long. The germline V gene encodes CDR1 SGDLS and CDR2 YYNGEE.

The chain uses TRBV28 and TRBJ2-7, with TRBD2 as a possible D gene (6 bases). The CDR3 has 16 residues. Per the germline V gene, CDR1 is MDHEN and CDR2 is SYDVKM. Between the trimmed V and J ends, which lost 1 base and 6 bases, there was a span of 19 bases. The CDR3 protein is CASSLFSGGWGSEQYF. The CDR3 nucleotides read TGTGCCAGCAGTTTATTTAGCGGAGGATGGGGATCCGAGCAGTACTTC.

This rearrangement joins TRBV7-9 to TRBJ2-7, with 7 bases that match TRBD2. Germline loops: CDR1 SEHNR, CDR2 FQNEAQ (reference sequence). CDR3 size: 14 residues. The junction had 5 bases not matched to a gene; V was cut back by 5 bases and J by 1 base. CDR3 bases: TGTGCCAGCAGCCCCACTAGCGATTCCTACGAGCAGTACTTC. It specifies CASSPTSDSYEQYF. The full variable domain, its missing parts supplied by reference TRBV7-9 and TRBJ2-7, is DTGVSQNPRHKITKRGQNVTFRCDPISEHNRLYWYRQTLGQGPEFLTYFQNEAQLEKSRLLSDRFSAERPKGSFSTLEIQRTEQGDSAMYLCASSPTSDSYEQYFGPGTRLTVT.

CDR3 sequence: CASSFDSTNTEAFF. CDR3 sequence (DNA): TGTGCCAGCAGCTTTGACAGTACTAACACTGAAGCTTTCTTT. The chain recombines TRBV7-2 with TRBJ1-1; D is possibly TRBD1 (5 bases). This CDR3 is built from 14 residues. Germline CDR1 and CDR2: SGHTA and FQGNSA. V was pared by 3 bases and J by 2 bases, with 10 bases between. Using reference TRBV7-2 and TRBJ1-1 for the parts outside the CDR3, the full variable domain is GAGVSQSPSNKVTEKGKDVELRCDPISGHTALYWYRQSLGQGLEFLIYFQGNSAPDKSGLPSDRFSAERTGGSVSTLTIQRTQQEDSAVYLCASSFDSTNTEAFFGQGTRLTVV.

This chain joins TRBV10-3 and TRBJ2-3, with D hard to call. This CDR3 comprises 11 residues. Trimming cost V 2 bases and J 4 bases, with 1 base left between them. Germline V CDR1 and CDR2: ENHRY, SYGVKD. CDR3 nucleotides: TGTGCCATCAGTGAGGCAGATACGCAGTATTTT. Translating it yields CAISEADTQYF.

J is TRBJ2-3 and V is TRBV6-5, with D maybe TRBD2 (5 bases). The length of the CDR3 is 13 residues. CDR1 MNHEY and CDR2 SVGAGI come from the germline V gene. The V gene lost 3 bases and the J gene lost 7 bases, with 11 bases spanning the gap. In DNA, the CDR3 is TGTGCCAGCAGTTATCCGCCGGGGTATACGCAGTATTTT. It translates to CASSYPPGYTQYF.

The chain couples TRBV14 to TRBJ2-1; a possible D gene is TRBD2 (6 bases). There are 15 residues in the CDR3. V was clipped by 4 bases and J by 0 bases, with 10 bases between them. Germline CDR1 SGHDN, CDR2 FVKESK. The CDR3: CASSRAGTSYNEQFF. CDR3 DNA sequence: TGTGCCAGCAGCCGTGCGGGGACCTCCTACAATGAGCAGTTCTTC.

This chain uses TRBV15 with TRBJ1-1; D unclear. The V gene's germline CDR1 is LNHNV and CDR2 YYDKDF (reference sequence). The CDR3 is made up of 13 amino acids. Trimming shortened V by 1 base and J by 1 base, and 4 bases separated the two germline ends. The CDR3 sequence is CATSRARNTEAFF. The CDR3 DNA sequence: TGTGCCACCAGCAGAGCTAGGAACACTGAAGCTTTCTTT.

The V call is TRBV10-3, the J call TRBJ2-1; TRBD1 matches 9 bases. The germline CDR1 and CDR2 sequences are ENHRY and SYGVKD. V was clipped by 11 bases and J by 6 bases; unmatched bases: 8. This CDR3 has 13 residues. The CDR3 nucleotides read TGTGCCTCCCTGGGGACAGGGTTCAATGAGCAGTTCTTC. Its protein product is CASLGTGFNEQFF.

This chain links TRBV19 with TRBJ1-1; D remains unclear. CDR3 size: 13 residues. Germline V gives CDR1 LNHDA, CDR2 SQIVND (reference sequence). The V and J ends lost 5 bases and 2 bases respectively, with 9 bases between them. This chain's CDR3 is CASSWTGNTEAFF. CDR3 in DNA: TGTGCCAGTAGTTGGACGGGAAACACTGAAGCTTTCTTT.

The chain employs TRBV9 and TRBJ2-6, with a possible D match to TRBD2 (5 bases). The length of the CDR3 is 17 residues. Trimming left V 4 bases short and J 3 bases short, with 17 bases between. Germline V gene data show CDR1 as SGDLS and CDR2 as YYNGEE. The CDR3 reads CASSPLLGVGGANVLTF. The CDR3 bases are TGTGCCAGCAGCCCATTACTAGGAGTAGGTGGGGCCAACGTCCTGACTTTC.

V gene TRBV23-1 combines with J gene TRBJ1-3; D remains unclear. TRBV23-1 is treated as an ORF (open reading frame) with a function not yet certain. The V end lost 8 bases, the J end lost 0 bases, and 14 bases lay between the germline ends. The CDR3 runs to 15 residues. The DNA of the CDR3 is TGCGCCAGCGCCTCCCAGCCAAACTCTGGAAACACCATATATTTT. Its translation: CASASQPNSGNTIYF.

The rearrangement joins TRBV19 to TRBJ2-6; D remains unclear. The V gene's germline CDR1 is LNHDA and CDR2 SQIVND (reference sequence). This CDR3 has 14 residues. V was pared by 5 bases and J by 1 base, with 6 bases between. The CDR3 DNA reads TGTGCCAGTAGTGTGACTTCTGGGGCCAACGTCCTGACTTTC. Translated: CASSVTSGANVLTF. The whole variable domain, remainder taken from reference TRBV19 and TRBJ2-6, is DGGITQSPKYLFRKEGQNVTLSCEQNLNHDAMYWYRQDPGQGLRLIYYSQIVNDFQKGDIAEGYSVSREKKESFPLTVTSAQKNPTAFYLCASSVTSGANVLTFGAGSRLTVL.

The chain links TRBV5-5 to TRBJ1-1; D is possibly TRBD1 (6 bases). The V end lost 4 bases, the J end lost 3 bases, and 13 bases lay between the germline ends. Germline V gene data show CDR1 as SGHKS and CDR2 as YYEKEE (reference sequence). This CDR3 contains 14 residues. CDR3 coding DNA: TGTGCCAGCAGCCTCAGTCAGGGGTACACTGAAGCTTTCTTT. This translates into CASSLSQGYTEAFF.

This chain links TRBV30 with TRBJ1-3, with D possibly TRBD1 on 5 matching bases. This CDR3 region has 13 residues. The germline V gene encodes CDR1 GTSNPN and CDR2 SVGIG (reference sequence). The germline V and J ends were trimmed by 0 bases and 4 bases, with 7 bases remaining between them. The CDR3 sequence is CAWSVPGGNTIYF. In nucleotides, the CDR3 is TGTGCCTGGAGTGTACCAGGGGGAAACACCATATATTTT.

The V and J genes are TRBV19 and TRBJ2-5, with 14 bases lining up with TRBD2. With 11 bases clipped from V and 5 bases from J, the junction kept 10 bases outside the gene matches. Germline values: CDR1 LNHDA, CDR2 SQIVND (reference sequence). This CDR3 comprises 15 residues. The CDR3, as DNA: TGTGCCCACCTGGGGACTAGCGGGAGTTGGGAGACCCAGTACTTC. Its translation is CAHLGTSGSWETQYF.

The CDR3 DNA reads as TGTGCCAGCAATCTAGCGGGAGAGAGGCGCGAGCAGTACTTC. Its protein product is CASNLAGERREQYF. V is TRBV7-2 and J is TRBJ2-7; 10 positions agree with TRBD2. Trimming cost V 7 bases and J 6 bases; bases outside gene matches: 9. CDR3 length equals 14 residues. Germline V lookup: CDR1 SGHTA, CDR2 FQGNSA.

On this clone itself: One end of the junction fails to match germline, which may point to a read error. The chain couples TRBV10-3 to TRBJ1-5, with a possible D match to TRBD1 (6 bases). The CDR3 consists of 14 residues. Germline V lookup: CDR1 ENHRY, CDR2 SYGVKD. This CDR3 is CAISNTGSSQPQHF. CDR3 bases: TGTGCCATCAGCAACACAGGGAGCAGTCAGCCCCAGCATTTT.